These 25 T cell receptor beta chains were sequenced from one sample in a study of T cells in localized non-small cell lung cancer. Sequencing used immunoSEQ multiplex PCR; TCRdb keeps in-frame clones, though not all of them. The sample carries under 7,000 clones, over 40% recorded once. The material sequenced was lung tumor tissue, taken before any cancer treatment. Receptors originate from a man aged 35 to 70 with stage III lung adenocarcinoma.

The V gene is TRBV30, the J gene TRBJ2-1; TRBD2 matches at 8 bases. The CDR3 totals 15 residues. V shed 1 base, J shed 7 bases, and the junction held 9 bases outside the gene matches. Germline-derived CDR1 and CDR2 are GTSNPN and SVGIG (reference sequence). As DNA, the CDR3 is TGTGCCTGGAGTGGGGGGAGCGGGAGTTCGAATGAGCAGTTCTTC. Protein product: CAWSGGSGSSNEQFF.

The V call is TRBV6-8, the J call TRBJ2-3; TRBD1 aligns across 9 bases. After removal of 6 bases from V and 1 base from J, the junction contained 2 bases not matched to a gene. The CDR3 has 14 residues. CDR1 and CDR2 from the germline V gene are MNHGY and SAAAGT. The CDR3 loop reads CASRDRGGTDTQYF. CDR3 bases: TGTGCCAGCAGGGACAGGGGAGGCACAGATACGCAGTATTTT.

The rearrangement joins TRBV30 to TRBJ1-1; 12 nucleotides line up with TRBD1. The germline V gene has CDR1 GTSNPN and CDR2 SVGIG (reference sequence). The J segment lost 4 bases and the V segment lost 4 bases, leaving 7 bases of the junction unmatched. This CDR3 region has 15 residues. CDR3 loop: CAWTPGQGAFTEAFF. The CDR3 nucleotides read TGTGCCTGGACGCCGGGACAGGGGGCTTTCACTGAAGCTTTCTTT.

The chain joins TRBV29-1 to TRBJ2-7, with TRBD1 matching over 10 bases. Losses at the gene ends were 6 bases for V and 4 bases for J; bases not matched to a gene: 9. The germline V gene encodes CDR1 SQVTM and CDR2 ANQGSEA. The CDR3 extends over 14 amino acids. CDR3 sequence (DNA): TGCAGCGTCCTAATGGGGGACAGGGGATACGAGCAGTACTTC. Translating it yields CSVLMGDRGYEQYF.

The chain couples TRBV27 to TRBJ2-1; tentatively, D is TRBD1 (6 bases). Germline V gives CDR1 MNHEY, CDR2 SMNVEV (reference sequence). The CDR3 is 14 residues long. V lost 8 bases and J lost 7, with 18 bases in between. Here the CDR3 reads CASLKQGSNNEQFF. The CDR3 coding sequence is TGTGCCAGCCTCAAACAGGGTTCGAATAATGAGCAGTTCTTC.

The V call is TRBV11-3, the J call TRBJ2-1; TRBD2 matches at 8 bases. Germline V lookup: CDR1 SGHNT, CDR2 YENEEA. V trimming: 4 bases; J trimming: 6 bases; junction bases outside the gene matches: 14. CDR3 length: 17 residues. CDR3 loop: CASSSLGAGVQVNEQFF. The CDR3 DNA reads as TGTGCCAGCAGCTCACTGGGAGCGGGAGTCCAGGTCAATGAGCAGTTCTTC. The whole variable domain, filled in from reference TRBV11-3 and TRBJ2-1, reads EAGVVQSPRYKIIEKKQPVAFWCNPISGHNTLYWYLQNLGQGPELLIRYENEEAVDDSQLPKDRFSAERLKGVDSTLKIQPAELGDSAVYLCASSSLGAGVQVNEQFFGPGTRLTVL.

The gene calls are TRBV9 and TRBJ2-3; D remains unclear. In germline, CDR1 is SGDLS, CDR2 YYNGEE. Deletions cut 6 bases from V and 2 bases from J, with 10 bases between. The length of the CDR3 is 13 residues. The DNA of the CDR3 is TGTGCCAGCACATTCCCGAACACAGATACGCAGTATTTT. This translates into CASTFPNTDTQYF.

The V and J genes are TRBV5-1 and TRBJ2-5; a weak D match, TRBD1 (8 bases). The ends were cut back, 4 bases at V and 5 bases at J, with 15 bases in the middle. Germline-derived CDR1 and CDR2 are SGHRS and YFSETQ. CDR3 length equals 14 residues. The CDR3 sequence: CASSPQGGRETQYF. DNA for the CDR3: TGCGCCAGCAGCCCACAGGGGGGGCGGGAGACCCAGTACTTC.

The V call is TRBV29-1, the J call TRBJ2-2; the match to TRBD1 covers 8 bases. CDR3 length: 15 amino acids. The V and J ends lost 8 bases and 4 bases, in that order; junction bases with no gene match: 12. The germline V gene has CDR1 SQVTM and CDR2 ANQGSEA. The CDR3 region is CSHGTGPGSTGELFF. CDR3 nucleotide sequence: TGCAGCCACGGGACAGGCCCCGGGAGCACCGGGGAGCTGTTTTTT.

J is TRBJ2-5 and V is TRBV28; D is perhaps TRBD1 (6 bases). Germline CDR1 and CDR2: MDHEN and SYDVKM. The CDR3 length is 15 residues. V dropped 6 bases and J dropped 5 bases, with 19 bases sitting between them. CDR3 region: CASRTERTTGETQYF. CDR3 sequence (DNA): TGTGCCAGCAGGACTGAGAGAACCACAGGGGAGACCCAGTACTTC.

J is TRBJ1-1 and V is TRBV6-8; possible D gene TRBD1, 5 bases. Trimming left V 6 bases short and J 5 bases short, with 13 bases between. Germline CDR1 MNHGY, CDR2 SAAAGT. The CDR3 length is 13 residues. CDR3 region: CASRGTLRTEAFF. CDR3 coding DNA: TGTGCCAGCAGGGGGACCCTTCGGACTGAAGCTTTCTTT.

This clone was observed a single time. The chain links TRBV19 to TRBJ1-5; no clear D. V lost 4 bases and J 1 base, leaving 8 bases between the germline ends. Per the germline V gene, CDR1 is LNHDA and CDR2 is SQIVND (reference sequence). CDR3 size: 14 residues. The CDR3 region is CASSRGESNQPQHF. For the CDR3, the DNA is TGTGCCAGTAGTAGGGGAGAGAGCAATCAGCCCCAGCATTTT.

The chain carries TRBV19 and TRBJ2-5; 7 bases are a match to TRBD1. With V trimmed by 5 bases and J by 0 bases, 6 bases remained unmatched. The CDR3 is made up of 15 amino acids. CDR1 and CDR2 from the germline V gene are LNHDA and SQIVND (reference sequence). The CDR3 sequence is CASSPGTEYQETQYF. The CDR3 nucleotides read TGTGCCAGTAGTCCCGGGACAGAGTACCAAGAGACCCAGTACTTC.

The table lists this clone with a few counts. The chain has TRBV19 and TRBJ1-1, with 9 bases fitting TRBD1. CDR1 is LNHDA and CDR2 is SQIVND in the germline V gene (reference sequence). There are 14 residues in the CDR3. The trim removed 5 bases at V and 4 bases at J, leaving 5 bases unmatched. The CDR3 nucleotides are TGTGCCAGTAGTTCGACAGGGGGGAGCACTGAAGCTTTCTTT. Protein sequence: CASSSTGGSTEAFF.

By frequency in the sample, this clone is medium-sized. CDR3 in amino acids: CASSYSRGQYGYTF. The CDR3 nucleotides are TGTGCCAGCAGTTACTCGAGGGGCCAATATGGCTACACCTTC. The chain is built from TRBV6-8 and TRBJ1-2; possible D gene TRBD1, 5 bases. The V gene's germline CDR1 is MNHGY and CDR2 SAAAGT. The CDR3 has 14 amino acids. Trimming shortened V by 0 bases and J by 5 bases, and 10 bases separated the two germline ends.

This chain uses TRBV6-8 with TRBJ1-2; D is perhaps TRBD1 (5 bases). Trimming removed 6 bases at V and 7 bases at J, with 18 bases between. The CDR3 runs 14 residues. Germline CDR1 is MNHGY and CDR2 is SAAAGT. This CDR3 reads CASSPSGAAGGYTF. The CDR3 nucleotides are TGTGCCAGCAGCCCTTCCGGGGCCGCTGGTGGCTACACCTTC.

By sample fraction, this clone is medium-sized. The chain carries TRBV6-8 and TRBJ1-3, with D possibly being TRBD1 (6 bases). Trimming removed 2 bases at V and 3 bases at J, with 14 bases between. Germline CDR1 and CDR2: MNHGY and SAAAGT. There are 16 residues in the CDR3. The chain's CDR3 is CASSYVAGTYGNTIYF. In DNA, the CDR3 is TGTGCCAGCAGTTACGTCGCAGGGACATATGGAAACACCATATATTTT.

This clone is labeled medium-sized. V usage is TRBV11-3 and J usage is TRBJ1-1, with D maybe TRBD1 (5 bases). Germline V CDR1 and CDR2: SGHNT, YENEEA. Trimming removed 5 bases at V and 1 base at J, with 11 bases between. The CDR3 has 14 amino acids. CDR3 protein: CASSPLQGNTEAFF. CDR3 nucleotides: TGTGCCAGCAGCCCTCTCCAGGGGAACACTGAAGCTTTCTTT.

This clone is medium-sized within its sample. J is TRBJ2-1 and V is TRBV11-3; 7 positions match TRBD2. The V and J ends lost 3 bases and 10 bases, in that order; junction bases with no gene match: 9. This CDR3 comprises 14 residues. Per germline, CDR1 SGHNT and CDR2 YENEEA. In DNA, the CDR3 is TGTGCCAGCAGCTTGCACCAAGGAGCGGGGGAGCAGTTCTTC. The encoded protein is CASSLHQGAGEQFF.

A few counts support this clone. The chain joins TRBV6-8 to TRBJ1-5; D unclear. Trimming stripped 6 bases from V and 1 base from J, with 10 bases between. Germline CDR1 MNHGY, CDR2 SAAAGT. CDR3 length: 14 residues. The CDR3 is CASRGEQSNQPQHF. The CDR3 nucleotides read TGTGCCAGCAGGGGAGAACAGAGCAATCAGCCCCAGCATTTT.

This clone counts as medium-sized (0.01 to 0.1%). The chain uses TRBV15 and TRBJ2-3; 10 bases match TRBD2. CDR1 and CDR2 from the germline V gene are LNHNV and YYDKDF (reference sequence). The CDR3 loop spans 16 amino acids. V lost 5 bases and J lost 5; bases outside the gene matches: 10. The CDR3 nucleotides read TGTGCCACCAGCTCCCCAATAGCGGGGGGCGGAGATACGCAGTATTTT. Encoded protein: CATSSPIAGGGDTQYF.

This clone was observed a handful of times. The V and J genes are TRBV6-7 and TRBJ1-1; 7 bases map to TRBD1. TRBV6-7 is an ORF; its function is uncertain. The junction had 23 bases not matched to a gene; V was cut back by 4 bases and J by 6 bases. The CDR3 is made up of 19 amino acids. DNA of the CDR3: TGTGCCAGCAGTTTGTGTAAGGGGACGACAGGGAGAATCTGTGCTGAAGCTTTCTTT. Translated, it gives CASSLCKGTTGRICAEAFF.

J is TRBJ1-1 and V is TRBV27; unclear D gene. V lost 2 bases, J lost 0 bases, and 10 bases lay in between. Germline V lookup: CDR1 MNHEY, CDR2 SMNVEV (reference sequence). This CDR3 region has 15 residues. The CDR3 DNA reads TGTGCCAGCAGTTTAAGCCGGGCCATGAACACTGAAGCTTTCTTT. It encodes CASSLSRAMNTEAFF.

This clone was detected a few times. This rearrangement joins TRBV30 to TRBJ1-5; TRBD1 might be the D (5 bases). Germline CDR1 reads GTSNPN; CDR2 reads SVGIG (reference sequence). This CDR3 has 13 amino acids. V was trimmed by 2 bases and J by 5 bases, leaving 10 bases between them. CDR3 amino acids: CAWSPRDDQPQHF. CDR3 sequence (DNA): TGTGCCTGGAGTCCCAGGGACGATCAGCCCCAGCATTTT. The full variable domain, rest sourced from reference TRBV30 and TRBJ1-5, is SQTIHQWPATLVQPVGSPLSLECTVEGTSNPNLYWYRQAAGRGLQLLFYSVGIGQISSEVPQNLSASRPQDRQFILSSKKLLLSDSGFYLCAWSPRDDQPQHFGDGTRLSIL.

This clone occurred a few times. J is TRBJ2-7 and V is TRBV11-3; no clear D. Trimming removed 2 bases at V and 3 bases at J, with 23 bases between. This CDR3 is 18 amino acids long. The germline gives CDR1 SGHNT, CDR2 YENEEA. The CDR3 nucleotides are TGTGCCAGCAGCTTAACCCCAAATCTCAACACTCCCATCTACGAGCAGTACTTC. It is translated as CASSLTPNLNTPIYEQYF. Variable domain in full (rest from reference TRBV11-3 and TRBJ2-7): EAGVVQSPRYKIIEKKQPVAFWCNPISGHNTLYWYLQNLGQGPELLIRYENEEAVDDSQLPKDRFSAERLKGVDSTLKIQPAELGDSAVYLCASSLTPNLNTPIYEQYFGPGTRLTVT.